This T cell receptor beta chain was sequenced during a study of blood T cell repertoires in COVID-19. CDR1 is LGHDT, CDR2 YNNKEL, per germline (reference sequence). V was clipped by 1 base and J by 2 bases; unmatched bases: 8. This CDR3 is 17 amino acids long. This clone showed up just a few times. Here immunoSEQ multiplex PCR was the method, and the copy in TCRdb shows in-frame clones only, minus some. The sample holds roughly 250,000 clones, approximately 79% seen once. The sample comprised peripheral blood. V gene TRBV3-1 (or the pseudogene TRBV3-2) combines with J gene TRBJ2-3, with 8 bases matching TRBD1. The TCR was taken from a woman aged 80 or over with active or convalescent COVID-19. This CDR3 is CASSQVSGTGSTDTQYF. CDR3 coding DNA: TGTGCCAGCAGCCAAGTCTCCGGGACAGGATCCACAGATACGCAGTATTTT.